The rows below give T cell receptor beta chains drawn from one sample of a study of early T cells in non-severe SARS-CoV-2 infection. TCRdb called the 5' RACE reads again in MiXCR, with one record for every CDR3 protein. In the table there are approximately 97,000 distinct CDR3 sequences, around 13% of which are singletons. The sequencing input was whole blood. These receptors all stem from an adult who was a healthcare worker with PCR-confirmed SARS-CoV-2 infection or an uninfected control (not recorded which). Each CDR3 is given with its conserved first and last residue. The D gene is left open where the match is weak. Clone size is shown for a subset of rows, as once, few, many or a class of expanded clone.

d_call: TRBD2
v_call: TRBV3-1
clone_size: few
j_call: TRBJ2-5
cdr3_nt: TGTGCCAGCAGCCAAGGCCCGGGACTAGGGGTCGAGACCCAGTACTTC
cdr3_aa: CASSQGPGLGVETQYF

d_call: TRBD1
v_call: TRBV10-3
clone_size: few
j_call: TRBJ1-1
cdr3_nt: TGTGCCATCAGTGCTTGGGCAGGGGGCGCCGAGGGGATGAACACTGAAGCTTTCTTT
cdr3_aa: CAISAWAGGAEGMNTEAFF

d_call: .
v_call: TRBV6-1
clone_size: .
j_call: TRBJ2-6
cdr3_nt: TGTGCCGCGGACTTCCCTGGGGCCAACGTCCTGACTTTC
cdr3_aa: CAADFPGANVLTF

d_call: .
v_call: TRBV27
clone_size: .
j_call: TRBJ2-1
cdr3_nt: TGTGCCAGCAGTCTATCGGATGGCGAGCAGTTCTTC
cdr3_aa: CASSLSDGEQFF

d_call: TRBD2
v_call: TRBV4-3
clone_size: few
j_call: TRBJ2-3
cdr3_nt: TGCGCCAGCAGCCAGCGGACTAGCGGGAGACTTTATACGCAGTATTTT
cdr3_aa: CASSQRTSGRLYTQYF

d_call: TRBD2
v_call: TRBV20-1
clone_size: .
j_call: TRBJ2-7
cdr3_nt: TGCAGTGCTAGAGCGTTGGGACTAGCGGGAGTCGAAGAGCAGTACTTC
cdr3_aa: CSARALGLAGVEEQYF

d_call: .
v_call: TRBV7-8
clone_size: .
j_call: TRBJ1-1
cdr3_nt: TGTGCCAGCAGCTTACTAGGCAGCCAAGCTTTCTTT
cdr3_aa: CASSLLGSQAFF

d_call: .
v_call: TRBV29-1
clone_size: few
j_call: TRBJ2-1
cdr3_nt: TGCAGCGTTAGTGGGAATGAGCAGTTCTTC
cdr3_aa: CSVSGNEQFF

d_call: .
v_call: TRBV7-2
clone_size: many
j_call: TRBJ2-3
cdr3_nt: TGTGCCAGCAGCTTAGACGTTGGCACAGATACGCAGTATTTT
cdr3_aa: CASSLDVGTDTQYF

d_call: .
v_call: TRBV27
clone_size: many
j_call: TRBJ2-7
cdr3_nt: TGTGCCAGCAGTGTTGCCGGACCCAGATACGAGCAGTACTTC
cdr3_aa: CASSVAGPRYEQYF

d_call: .
v_call: TRBV20-1
clone_size: many
j_call: TRBJ2-5
cdr3_nt: TGCAGTGCCGTCCGGGACGGAGAGACCCAGTACTTC
cdr3_aa: CSAVRDGETQYF

d_call: .
v_call: TRBV6-2/TRBV6-3
clone_size: .
j_call: TRBJ2-1
cdr3_nt: TGTGCCAGCAGTCCAAGCTACAATGAGCAGTTCTTC
cdr3_aa: CASSPSYNEQFF

d_call: .
v_call: TRBV21-1
clone_size: .
j_call: TRBJ1-2
cdr3_nt: TGTGCCAGCAGCAAGTCGGGTCTCATGAACGGCTACACCTTC
cdr3_aa: CASSKSGLMNGYTF

d_call: TRBD2
v_call: TRBV20-1
clone_size: .
j_call: TRBJ2-1
cdr3_nt: TGCAGTGCTAGTGCCGCGGGAGGGCGGTACAATGAGCAGTTCTTC
cdr3_aa: CSASAAGGRYNEQFF

d_call: TRBD2
v_call: TRBV4-3
clone_size: few
j_call: TRBJ2-7
cdr3_nt: TGCGCCAGCAGCCAAGACCGGACTAGCGGTTACTACGAGCAGTACTTC
cdr3_aa: CASSQDRTSGYYEQYF

d_call: .
v_call: TRBV27
clone_size: few
j_call: TRBJ2-6
cdr3_nt: TGTGCCAGCAGCCTCAGGGCCCCTGGGGCCAACGTCCTGACTTTC
cdr3_aa: CASSLRAPGANVLTF

d_call: .
v_call: TRBV20-1
clone_size: many
j_call: TRBJ1-6
cdr3_nt: TGCAGTGCTAGAACCGGGGGCTCCTATAATTCACCCCTCCACTTT
cdr3_aa: CSARTGGSYNSPLHF

d_call: .
v_call: TRBV4-1
clone_size: many
j_call: TRBJ1-1
cdr3_nt: TGCGCCAGCAGCCAAGGGGGAAGCACTGAAGCTTTCTTT
cdr3_aa: CASSQGGSTEAFF

d_call: TRBD2
v_call: TRBV20-1
clone_size: many
j_call: TRBJ2-5
cdr3_nt: TGCAGTGCTAGAGATTTCACGGGAGGGGTTTCGGAGACCCAGTACTTC
cdr3_aa: CSARDFTGGVSETQYF

d_call: TRBD2
v_call: TRBV6-2/TRBV6-3
clone_size: many
j_call: TRBJ2-1
cdr3_nt: TGTGCCAGCAGTTACGTAGGCGGGGGCTCCTACAATGAGCAGTTCTTC
cdr3_aa: CASSYVGGGSYNEQFF

d_call: .
v_call: TRBV6-1
clone_size: .
j_call: TRBJ1-2
cdr3_nt: TGTGCCAGCATAGGGGTTGGAGGAGGAGGCTATGGCTACACCTTC
cdr3_aa: CASIGVGGGGYGYTF

d_call: .
v_call: TRBV19
clone_size: many
j_call: TRBJ1-5
cdr3_nt: TGTGCCAGTACTACAACTTCTGAGCCCCAGCATTTT
cdr3_aa: CASTTTSEPQHF

d_call: TRBD1
v_call: TRBV7-2
clone_size: few
j_call: TRBJ2-1
cdr3_nt: TGTGCCAGCAGCTTAGCCCTCGGGACAGGGGCCTATGAGCAGTTCTTC
cdr3_aa: CASSLALGTGAYEQFF

d_call: .
v_call: TRBV11-2
clone_size: many
j_call: TRBJ2-1
cdr3_nt: TGTGCCAGCACCTTAGGGGCTGGGAGCTCCTACAATGAGCAGTTCTTC
cdr3_aa: CASTLGAGSSYNEQFF

d_call: .
v_call: TRBV29-1
clone_size: many
j_call: TRBJ1-4
cdr3_nt: TGCAGCGCGACGTGGGGTGAAAAACTGTTTTTT
cdr3_aa: CSATWGEKLFF